Described below is a single T cell receptor beta chain sequence and its context. Its antigen target is currently unknown. No qualities accompany the bases; no much larger clone lies one base away. After removal of 4 bases from V and 6 bases from J, the junction retains 6 bases not matched to a gene. The CDR3 goes from the cysteine to the phenylalanine over 14 residues. Only the CDR3 DNA is retained, 42 bases long and in frame from the first base. Sequences SGHNT (CDR1) and YYREEE (CDR2) are obtained from the germline V gene (reference sequence). The immunoSEQ Assay, a bias-controlled multiplex PCR, was used to amplify TCRbeta CDR3 regions from genomic DNA. Concerning the study's data processing: Nucleated cell counts per sample were estimated from amplification of reference gene primers within the assay. Sequence reads were collapsed and filtered to measure the absolute abundance of every unique TCRbeta CDR3 rearrangement. For each sample, productive Simpson clonality was calculated as the square root of Simpson's diversity index over productive rearrangements. Not all clones reach the TCRdb copy of this immuneACCESS table, which keeps in-frame sequences only. Checked studies attribute under half of the gap to unresolved V genes and leave the rest unexplained. The V and J calls and the clone size are those of that table, but D and trimming were determined from the DNA. For this sample there are under 300,000 clones; 75% to 90% appear just once. The biggest ten clones account for 2.5% to 4% of the sample.

This record comes from a study of blood T cell repertoires in COVID-19 (dated by TCRdb to between 2020 and 2021). About the investigation overall: Samples from collaborators originated in the United States, Italy and Spain and spanned both the acute and convalescent phases of COVID-19. The material from the prospective study consisted of cDNA or gDNA derived from T cells, B-cell-depleted T cells, or PBMCs. Subjects who had been exposed to COVID-19, were actively infected with it, or had recovered from it provided the deeply sampled blood TCRbeta repertoires that made up the dataset. The repertoires were released in a freely available public database intended as a resource for research on the immune response to SARS-CoV-2. Samples came from the ongoing ImmuneRACE study (first 160 participants) plus 1,254 subjects from 6 global collaborators. Nearly every sample came with metadata listing a de-identified subject ID, COVID-19 status, age in years and sex. HLA class I and class II types, where available, came from metadata supplied by the sample provider rather than from assay-based typing.

The full study reports these points: The amount of clinical and demographic metadata varied by source and participant and was provided uncurated.

Participants in the prospective study were enrolled through a virtual design, were aged about 18 to 89 years, and lived in 24 United States geographic areas. In the prospective study, cohorts were assigned on the basis of participant-reported clinical history obtained from a screening survey and a study questionnaire. Exposed participants were defined as having been in contact with someone with a PCR-confirmed or clinician-diagnosed COVID-19 case within 2 weeks of study entry. Mobile phlebotomists in the prospective study collected whole blood, serum and a nasopharyngeal or oropharyngeal swab from every participant. Prospective study participants could optionally give additional blood draws and questionnaires over an approximately two-month period. Prospective study blood samples were shipped either frozen or at room temperature before DNA extraction.

The sequenced sample consisted of PBMCs or T cells enriched from blood (not recorded which). The chain was built from TRBV5-4 and TRBJ1-2, with TRBD1 identical over 10 junction bases. This clonotype was sampled from a woman aged 40 to 50 who had been exposed to COVID-19. The nucleotides are TGTGCCAGCAGCCCATTGGACAGGGGGAATGGCTACACCTTC. Translated, this gives CASSPLDRGNGYTF.